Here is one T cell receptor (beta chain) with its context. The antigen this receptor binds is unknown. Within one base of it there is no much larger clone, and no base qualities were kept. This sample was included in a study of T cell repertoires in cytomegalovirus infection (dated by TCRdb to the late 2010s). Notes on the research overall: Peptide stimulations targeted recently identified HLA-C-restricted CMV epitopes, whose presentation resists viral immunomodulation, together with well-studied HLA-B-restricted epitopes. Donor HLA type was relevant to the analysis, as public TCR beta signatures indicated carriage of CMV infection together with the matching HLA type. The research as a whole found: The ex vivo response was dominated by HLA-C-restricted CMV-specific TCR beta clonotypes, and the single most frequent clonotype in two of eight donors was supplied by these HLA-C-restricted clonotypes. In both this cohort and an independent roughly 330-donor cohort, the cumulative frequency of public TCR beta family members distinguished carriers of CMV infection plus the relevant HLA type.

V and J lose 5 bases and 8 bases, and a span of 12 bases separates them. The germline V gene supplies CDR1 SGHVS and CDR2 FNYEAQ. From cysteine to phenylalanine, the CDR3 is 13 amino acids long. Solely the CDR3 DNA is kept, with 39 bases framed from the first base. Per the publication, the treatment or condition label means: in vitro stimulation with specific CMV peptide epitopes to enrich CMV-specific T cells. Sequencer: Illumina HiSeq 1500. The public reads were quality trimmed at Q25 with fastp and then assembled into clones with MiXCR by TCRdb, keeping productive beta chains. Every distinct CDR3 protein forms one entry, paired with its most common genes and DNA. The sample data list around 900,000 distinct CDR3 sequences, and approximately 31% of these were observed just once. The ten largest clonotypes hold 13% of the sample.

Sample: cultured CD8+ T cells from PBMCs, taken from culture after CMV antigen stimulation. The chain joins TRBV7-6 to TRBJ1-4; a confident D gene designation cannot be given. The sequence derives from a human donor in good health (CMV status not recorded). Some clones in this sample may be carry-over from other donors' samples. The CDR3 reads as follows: CASSRAGMEKLFF. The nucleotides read TGTGCCAGCAGCCGGGCTGGTATGGAAAAACTGTTTTTT.